Listed here are 32 T cell receptor beta chains from one sample, sequenced in a study of T cells after yellow fever vaccination (dated by TCRdb to the late 2010s). The treatment or condition tag for this specimen amounts to: live attenuated yellow fever vaccine strain. The library relied on 5' RACE. The sample was run on an Illumina HiSeq 2500. The public sequencing data were trimmed at Q25 with fastp and processed into clonotypes with MiXCR by TCRdb, which kept only in-frame beta chains. Each entry merges the rows of one CDR3 protein and shows their most common DNA and genes. For this sample there are nearly 45,000 distinct CDR3 sequences; about 6.8% appear just once. Around 16% of the sample is held by the ten biggest clonotypes. The source material was CD8+ T cells not binding an NS4B(214-222) dextramer, sorted from PBMCs, sampled 45 days after the yellow fever booster vaccination. This specimen's cell subset or site label, per the study, means: NS4B epitope dextramer-negative CD8 T cells. These receptors came from a man aged 25-45 years who received the YFV17D yellow fever vaccine.

This clonotype was seen many times. J is TRBJ2-7 and V is TRBV24-1; 8 bases agree with TRBD1. The length of the CDR3 is 14 residues. The germline gives CDR1 KGHDR, CDR2 SFDVKD. Germline trimming cut 4 bases from V and 3 bases from J; bases unmatched to any gene: 4. This CDR3 is CATSERDRGYEQYF. The DNA of the CDR3 is TGTGCCACCAGTGAACGCGACAGGGGCTACGAGCAGTACTTC.

This clonotype was observed many times. This rearrangement joins TRBV7-9 to TRBJ1-1; no clear D. Germline V gene data show CDR1 as SEHNR and CDR2 as FQNEAQ (reference sequence). The CDR3 covers 15 residues. Trimming stripped 0 bases from V and 0 bases from J, with 8 bases between. The CDR3 nucleotides are TGTGCCAGCAGCTTAGCGTCAGGTATGAACACTGAAGCTTTCTTT. This translates into CASSLASGMNTEAFF. The full variable domain, rest sourced from reference TRBV7-9 and TRBJ1-1, is DTGVSQNPRHKITKRGQNVTFRCDPISEHNRLYWYRQTLGQGPEFLTYFQNEAQLEKSRLLSDRFSAERPKGSFSTLEIQRTEQGDSAMYLCASSLASGMNTEAFFGQGTRLTVV.

This clonotype was seen more than once but under ten times. The chain employs TRBV28 and TRBJ2-3, with D possibly being TRBD1 (5 bases). The tail of the sequence fits TRBJ1-5 better, so the J call may be wrong. Germline values: CDR1 MDHEN, CDR2 SYDVKM. The CDR3 totals 14 residues. The CDR3 region is CASSFGGTTDTQHF. The CDR3, as DNA: TGTGCCAGCAGTTTTGGTGGGACCACAGATACGCAGCATTTT.

There are many counts of this clonotype. The V and J genes are TRBV24-1 and TRBJ2-2, with a tentative D call TRBD2 (5 bases). Between the trimmed V and J ends, which lost 5 bases and 3 bases, there was a span of 9 bases. CDR3 length: 14 amino acids. The germline V gene encodes CDR1 KGHDR and CDR2 SFDVKD. CDR3 loop: CATSGPGDTGELFF. Here the CDR3 DNA reads TGTGCCACCAGTGGTCCCGGGGACACCGGGGAGCTGTTTTTT.

This clonotype has ten or more counts. The chain is built from TRBV5-1 and TRBJ2-5; D is ambiguous. The CDR3 consists of 15 residues. The germline CDR1 and CDR2 sequences are SGHRS and YFSETQ. V lost 2 bases and J 2 bases, leaving 13 bases between the germline ends. CDR3 bases: TGCGCCAGCAGCTTTCGTGCAGCTACACAAGAGACCCAGTACTTC. Protein product: CASSFRAATQETQYF. The variable domain in full, with the rest retrieved from reference TRBV5-1 and TRBJ2-5, is KAGVTQTPRYLIKTRGQQVTLSCSPISGHRSVSWYQQTPGQGLQFLFEYFSETQRNKGNFPGRFSGRQFSNSRSEMNVSTLELGDSALYLCASSFRAATQETQYFGPGTRLLVL.

There are many counts of this clonotype. The chain is built from TRBV28 and TRBJ2-7, with 8 bases lining up with TRBD2. The CDR3 spans 15 residues. J was trimmed by 2 bases and V by 6 bases; bases with no gene match: 9. Germline loops: CDR1 MDHEN, CDR2 SYDVKM. CDR3 sequence (DNA): TGTGCCAGCAGGGTAACTAGCGGACCAGCCTACGAGCAGTACTTC. It specifies CASRVTSGPAYEQYF. The complete variable domain, with remaining parts taken from reference TRBV28 and TRBJ2-7, reads DVKVTQSSRYLVKRTGEKVFLECVQDMDHENMFWYRQDPGLGLRLIYFSYDVKMKEKGDIPEGYSVSREKKERFSLILESASTNQTSMYLCASRVTSGPAYEQYFGPGTRLTVT.

As to this clonotype: Since a much larger clone is just one base distant, this may be a read error. CDR3 bases: TGCGCCAGCAGCAATACCGGGGCGGGGGCGCCGTACGAGCAGTACTTC. This gives the protein CASSNTGAGAPYEQYF. The rearrangement links TRBV5-1 to TRBJ2-7, with a possible D match to TRBD2 (7 bases). Germline V CDR1 and CDR2: SGHRS, YFSETQ. Trimming cost V 4 bases and J 4 bases, with 21 bases left between them. CDR3 length equals 16 residues.

This clonotype was seen repeatedly, ten times or more. This sequence joins TRBV6-5 and TRBJ1-1; no reliable D call. There are 14 residues in the CDR3. Germline lookup yields CDR1 MNHEY and CDR2 SVGAGI. V lost 4 bases and J lost 0, with 9 bases in between. The CDR3 loop reads CASSSATVNTEAFF. In DNA form, the CDR3 reads TGTGCCAGCAGTTCCGCTACTGTGAACACTGAAGCTTTCTTT.

On this clonotype itself: A much larger clone sits a single nucleotide away, making a read error possible. This rearrangement joins TRBV7-6 to TRBJ2-5; tentative D call: TRBD1 (5 bases). Germline lookup yields CDR1 SGHVS and CDR2 FNYEAQ. The CDR3 runs to 13 residues. CDR3 protein: CASSQDSSETRYF. CDR3 DNA sequence: TGTGCCAGCAGCCAAGACAGCTCGGAGACCCGGTACTTC.

The chain employs TRBV24-1 and TRBJ1-4; TRBD1 matches 8 bases. The CDR3 consists of 15 residues. The V and J ends lost 0 bases and 7 bases, in that order; junction bases with no gene match: 3. From germline, CDR1 is KGHDR and CDR2 SFDVKD. Here the CDR3 DNA reads TGTGCCACCAGTGATTTGGCACAGGGGGTTGAAAAACTGTTTTTT. This codes for CATSDLAQGVEKLFF.

This clonotype was observed many times. The CDR3 protein is CSVVCRVVSPLHF. CDR3 coding DNA: TGCAGCGTTGTGTGCAGGGTGGTTTCACCCCTCCACTTT. The chain joins TRBV29-1 to TRBJ1-6; D may be TRBD1 (5 bases). From germline, CDR1 is SQVTM and CDR2 ANQGSEA. The CDR3 runs to 13 residues. Trimming cost V 4 bases and J 9 bases, with 13 bases left between them.

This clonotype was seen at least ten times. For the CDR3, the DNA is TGCAGCGTTGCTTGGGGGCGGGGGGGCGAAGAGACCCAGTACTTC. Protein: CSVAWGRGGEETQYF. The chain combines TRBV29-1 with TRBJ2-5; 9 nucleotides align to TRBD2. Trimming at V came to 4 bases and at J to 3 bases, leaving 9 bases not matched to a gene. The CDR3 runs 15 residues. Looked up from germline, CDR1 is SQVTM and CDR2 is ANQGSEA. Together with reference TRBV29-1 and TRBJ2-5, the CDR3 gives the full variable domain: SAVISQKPSRDICQRGTSLTIQCQVDSQVTMMFWYRQQPGQSLTLIATANQGSEATYESGFVIDKFPISRPNLTFSTLTVSNMSPEDSSIYLCSVAWGRGGEETQYFGPGTRLLVL.

This clonotype has a count of ten or more. The rearrangement uses TRBV7-9 and TRBJ2-5; the match to TRBD2 covers 7 bases. This CDR3 region has 13 residues. With V trimmed by 6 bases and J by 5 bases, 6 bases remained unmatched. Germline assignment: CDR1 SEHNR and CDR2 FQNEAQ (reference sequence). This CDR3 is CASRETSAETQYF. The CDR3 DNA reads as TGTGCCAGCAGGGAAACTAGCGCGGAGACCCAGTACTTC.

This clonotype came up many times. V gene TRBV3-1 combines with J gene TRBJ2-1, with D possibly TRBD2 on 5 matching bases. The CDR3 extends over 16 amino acids. Trimming pared 2 bases from V and 4 bases from J, leaving 15 bases between. Germline-derived CDR1 and CDR2 are LGHDT and YNNKEL (reference sequence). The CDR3, as DNA: TGTGCCAGCAGCCAAAATATGCTAGCACGTTACAATGAGCAGTTCTTC. Encoded protein: CASSQNMLARYNEQFF.

This clonotype was counted many times. The CDR3: CAISVDPNTGELFF. For the CDR3, the DNA is TGTGCCATCAGTGTGGACCCGAACACCGGGGAGCTGTTTTTT. The chain joins TRBV10-3 to TRBJ2-2; D uncertain. V was shortened by 4 bases and J by 0 bases, with 6 bases between the two germline ends. Germline CDR1 reads ENHRY; CDR2 reads SYGVKD. The CDR3 has 14 amino acids.

This clonotype was detected many times. The V and J genes are TRBV15 and TRBJ1-5, with D maybe TRBD1 (6 bases). CDR1 is LNHNV and CDR2 is YYDKDF in the germline V gene (reference sequence). V was shortened by 7 bases and J by 2 bases, with 18 bases between the two germline ends. The CDR3 is made up of 16 amino acids. This CDR3 is CATTPTGNTGNQPQHF. CDR3 sequence (DNA): TGTGCCACCACCCCGACAGGCAATACGGGCAATCAGCCCCAGCATTTT.

This clonotype was detected ten times or more. This sequence joins TRBV29-1 and TRBJ2-3, with D perhaps matching TRBD2 (6 bases). V was pared by 4 bases and J by 2 bases, with 16 bases between. This CDR3 is built from 15 residues. The germline V gene has CDR1 SQVTM and CDR2 ANQGSEA. The CDR3 loop is CSVGTLADDTDTQYF. As DNA, the CDR3 is TGCAGCGTTGGTACATTAGCGGACGACACAGATACGCAGTATTTT.

This clonotype was counted at least ten times. The genes are TRBV6-2 or TRBV6-3 and TRBJ2-1; D may be TRBD2 (5 bases). The length of the CDR3 is 11 residues. Trimming left V 10 bases short and J 8 bases short, with 12 bases between. Germline V gene sequence: CDR1 MNHEY, CDR2 SVGEGT. This CDR3 is CATVGVDEQFF. CDR3 DNA: TGTGCCACCGTCGGGGTGGATGAGCAGTTCTTC.

The sample holds many counts of this clonotype. The chain links TRBV7-6 to TRBJ2-1; 8 positions match TRBD2. The trim removed 0 bases at V and 8 bases at J, leaving 6 bases unmatched. Germline-derived CDR1 and CDR2 are SGHVS and FNYEAQ. This CDR3 is built from 15 residues. CDR3 nucleotides: TGTGCCAGCAGCTTAGCGCGGGCTAGCGGGCATGAGCAGTTCTTC. Encoded protein: CASSLARASGHEQFF.

In its sample, this clonotype was seen many times. The CDR3 bases are TGTGCCAGCAGCCAAGGCGGGGCAGATACGCAGTATTTT. Translated, it gives CASSQGGADTQYF. The chain carries TRBV3-1 and TRBJ2-3; weak D call: TRBD2 (6 bases). Trimming removed 1 base at V and 4 bases at J, with 6 bases between. Germline V gives CDR1 LGHDT, CDR2 YNNKEL (reference sequence). The CDR3 length is 13 residues.

This clonotype was seen many times. J is TRBJ2-1 and V is TRBV28; 8 nucleotides match TRBD2. V shed 6 bases, J shed 4 bases, and the junction held 11 bases outside the gene matches. Looked up from germline, CDR1 is MDHEN and CDR2 is SYDVKM. The CDR3 length is 16 residues. For the CDR3, the DNA is TGTGCCAGCAGCCCGGGGGCTGGCGGGAGGTACAATGAGCAGTTCTTC. Amino acids: CASSPGAGGRYNEQFF.

The gene calls are TRBV7-7 and TRBJ2-5, with 11 positions matching TRBD2. Losses at the gene ends were 5 bases for V and 9 bases for J; bases not matched to a gene: 23. The CDR3 length is 19 residues. Germline-derived CDR1 and CDR2 are SSHAT and FNYEAQ (reference sequence). CDR3 in amino acids: CASSTDPWTGLAASAAQYF. The CDR3, as DNA: TGTGCCAGCAGCACTGACCCCTGGACGGGACTAGCGGCCTCAGCGGCCCAGTACTTC. Drawing the rest from reference TRBV7-7 and TRBJ2-5, the complete variable domain is GAGVSQSPRYKVTKRGQDVTLRCDPISSHATLYWYQQALGQGPEFLTYFNYEAQPDKSGLPSDRFSAERPEGSISTLTIQRTEQRDSAMYRCASSTDPWTGLAASAAQYFGPGTRLLVL.

This clonotype was recorded at least ten times. The rearrangement links TRBV12-5 to TRBJ1-3, with unresolved D. V was clipped by 11 bases and J by 0 bases, with 5 bases between them. Germline values: CDR1 LGHNT, CDR2 FRNRAP. The CDR3 length is 11 residues. CDR3 residues: CAVLSGNTIYF. The CDR3 coding sequence is TGTGCTGTCCTCTCTGGAAACACCATATATTTT. The full variable domain, rest sourced from reference TRBV12-5 and TRBJ1-3, is DARVTQTPRHKVTEMGQEVTMRCQPILGHNTVFWYRQTMMQGLELLAYFRNRAPLDDSGMPKDRFSAEMPDATLATLKIQPSEPRDSAVYFCAVLSGNTIYFGEGSWLTVV.

In its sample, this clonotype was seen a few times. V and J are TRBV27 and TRBJ2-7, with a weak D call TRBD1 (6 bases). CDR1 is MNHEY and CDR2 is SMNVEV in the germline V gene (reference sequence). V lost 2 bases to trimming and J lost 3 bases, with 11 bases between them. The CDR3 runs to 14 residues. CDR3 in amino acids: CASSLGGRFYEQYF. The CDR3 DNA is TGTGCCAGCAGTTTAGGGGGCAGGTTCTACGAGCAGTACTTC.

This clonotype was seen repeatedly, ten times or more. This sequence joins TRBV9 and TRBJ2-1; 9 bases are shared with TRBD2. Germline loops: CDR1 SGDLS, CDR2 YYNGEE. The J segment lost 9 bases and the V segment lost 0 bases, leaving 7 bases of the junction unmatched. The CDR3 length is 15 residues. CDR3 in DNA: TGTGCCAGCAGCGTAGTTGTAGCGGGAGCGGGTGAGCAGTTCTTC. Translation: CASSVVVAGAGEQFF.

This clonotype was recorded at least ten times. The chain carries TRBV27 and TRBJ2-1; TRBD2 agrees at 8 bases. The CDR3 runs to 14 residues. Germline V gives CDR1 MNHEY, CDR2 SMNVEV (reference sequence). The V and J ends lost 5 bases and 8 bases, in that order; junction bases with no gene match: 8. The CDR3 coding sequence is TGTGCCAGCAGTCTGGCGGGAGGCCCTGATGAGCAGTTCTTC. Protein: CASSLAGGPDEQFF.

This clonotype appeared many times. This chain joins TRBV29-1 and TRBJ1-1, with TRBD1 identical over 8 bases. The CDR3 runs to 11 residues. V dropped 4 bases and J dropped 13; count of bases not matched to a gene: 8. Germline assignment: CDR1 SQVTM and CDR2 ANQGSEA. Here the CDR3 DNA reads TGCAGCGTTGCCTTAGGACAGGGTGATTTCTTT. Protein sequence: CSVALGQGDFF.

This clonotype was seen many times. V and J are TRBV7-2 and TRBJ1-3; D call uncertain. CDR1 and CDR2 from the germline V gene are SGHTA and FQGNSA. V lost 7 bases, J lost 0 bases, and 10 bases lay in between. This CDR3 has 14 residues. The CDR3 sequence: CASNVGSSGNTIYF. In nucleotides, the CDR3 is TGTGCCAGCAATGTCGGAAGCTCTGGAAACACCATATATTTT.

The genes are TRBV24-1 and TRBJ2-1; D may be TRBD2 (6 bases). The germline V gene has CDR1 KGHDR and CDR2 SFDVKD. This CDR3 contains 20 residues. V was cut by 4 bases and J by 0 bases, with 24 bases left in between. CDR3 DNA: TGTGCCACCAGTGAGTTCGTCGGGAGTACCCCCTTATCCTCCTACAATGAGCAGTTCTTC. Translated, it gives CATSEFVGSTPLSSYNEQFF.

This clonotype appeared many times. The V gene is TRBV2, the J gene TRBJ1-2; D is unclear. Looked up from germline, CDR1 is SNHLY and CDR2 is FYNNEI. Trimming shortened V by 5 bases and J by 2 bases, and 12 bases separated the two germline ends. The CDR3 runs 14 residues. The CDR3 nucleotides read TGTGCCAGCAGTAAAGGACCAACCAACTATGGCTACACCTTC. Translation gives CASSKGPTNYGYTF.

This clonotype was observed at least ten times. The chain carries TRBV18 and TRBJ2-7; D might be TRBD1 or TRBD2, each matching 5 bases. The germline V gene has CDR1 KGHSH and CDR2 LQKENI. The CDR3 contains 12 residues. Trimming pared 2 bases from V and 5 bases from J, leaving 7 bases between. CDR3 DNA: TGTGCCAGCTCACCAGAGGGGCACGAGCAGTACTTC. This translates into CASSPEGHEQYF.

This clonotype appeared many times. The chain couples TRBV29-1 to TRBJ2-3; weak D call: TRBD2 (6 bases). Trimming took 1 base from V and 1 from J, leaving 9 bases between them. The CDR3 is 14 amino acids. Germline V CDR1 and CDR2: SQVTM, ANQGSEA. In nucleotides, the CDR3 is TGCAGCGTTGAAGCGGGCGGGGGCACAGATACGCAGTATTTT. Translated, it gives CSVEAGGGTDTQYF.